These 30 T cell receptor beta chains originate from one sample sequenced in a study of CD8+CD57+ T cells in acquired aplastic anemia. Genomic DNA acted as the template from which TCR beta VDJ combination and CDR3 sequence profiling were carried out. TCRdb itself ran the reads through MiXCR, one entry per CDR3 protein. Counted here are 160,000 or so distinct CDR3 sequences, 71% occurring once; the ten biggest clones make up around 45%. Patients sequenced had flow cytometry evidence of CD8+CD57+ cell expansion. Sequencing was done on a sample of sorted CD4+, CD8+, or CD8+CD57+ T cells (not recorded which) from PBMCs. All receptors come from a human donor with aplastic anemia.

A single count supports this clonotype. The rearrangement uses TRBV6-4 and TRBJ1-6; 8 nucleotides agree with TRBD1. Trimming at V came to 6 bases and at J to 6 bases, leaving 7 bases not matched to a gene. This CDR3 comprises 15 residues. CDR1 is MRHNA and CDR2 is SNTAGT in the germline V gene. The CDR3 DNA is TGTGCCAGCAGAGAGAGGACAGGGCTTAATTCACCCCTCCACTTT. Translation gives CASRERTGLNSPLHF.

The chain links TRBV11-1 to TRBJ2-3; 14 nucleotides agree with TRBD2. The CDR3 has 16 amino acids. Germline lookup yields CDR1 SGHAT and CDR2 FQDESV (reference sequence). Unmatched junction bases numbered 4, after V lost 3 bases and J lost 5 bases. The CDR3 is CASSLGLAGVGDTQYF. The DNA of the CDR3 is TGTGCCAGCAGCTTGGGACTAGCGGGAGTCGGAGATACGCAGTATTTT.

This chain connects TRBV29-1 to TRBJ1-5; D is possibly TRBD1 (6 bases). V lost 4 bases and J 3 bases, leaving 13 bases between the germline ends. CDR1 and CDR2 (germline): SQVTM, ANQGSEA. The CDR3 spans 14 residues. CDR3 sequence (DNA): TGCAGCGTTGGAACAGGGACCTCCAATCAGCCCCAGCATTTT. The encoded protein is CSVGTGTSNQPQHF.

Of note for this clonotype: The junction departs from the called germline gene at one end, perhaps through a read error. The chain is built from TRBV20-1 and TRBJ1-6, with 8 bases matching TRBD1. Per germline, CDR1 DFQATT and CDR2 SNEGSKA (reference sequence). The CDR3 has 14 residues. CDR3 in amino acids: CSASDGQGNSPLHF. CDR3 DNA: TGCAGTGCTAGTGACGGACAGGGAAATTCGCCCCTCCACTTT.

This clonotype showed up just a few times. The chain carries TRBV19 and TRBJ2-3; D gene unclear. This CDR3 contains 13 residues. Germline V gene lookup returns CDR1 LNHDA and CDR2 SQIVND (reference sequence). Trimming took 6 bases from V and 2 from J, leaving 9 bases between them. The CDR3 bases are TGTGCCAGTAGCCTGGCCCCCACAGATACGCAGTATTTT. This translates into CASSLAPTDTQYF.

In DNA, the CDR3 is TGTGCCACCACCCCCCTAACTGGCTCCTACGAGCAGTACTTC. The encoded protein is CATTPLTGSYEQYF. This chain uses TRBV15 with TRBJ2-7; no firm D call. The CDR3 length is 14 residues. Germline lookup yields CDR1 LNHNV and CDR2 YYDKDF (reference sequence). V dropped 7 bases and J dropped 0 bases, with 13 bases sitting between them.

The rearrangement uses TRBV7-2 and TRBJ1-2; no definite D call. The CDR3 consists of 16 residues. Germline V gene sequence: CDR1 SGHTA, CDR2 FQGNSA. Trimming left V 5 bases short and J 4 bases short, with 20 bases between. The CDR3 DNA is TGTGCCAGCAGCCGAGCCAACTTAGCGGCTCCCTATGGCTACACCTTC. As protein: CASSRANLAAPYGYTF.

The chain joins TRBV19 to TRBJ2-5; 13 positions agree with TRBD2. CDR3 length: 15 amino acids. Germline lookup yields CDR1 LNHDA and CDR2 SQIVND (reference sequence). V lost 7 bases and J lost 5; bases outside the gene matches: 7. The DNA for the CDR3 is TGTGCCAGTACCAAGACTAGCGGGGGGCTCGAGACCCAGTACTTC. It specifies CASTKTSGGLETQYF.

The chain combines TRBV7-3 with TRBJ1-2, with no clear D. Germline CDR1 is SGHTA and CDR2 is FQGTGA. The ends were cut back, 10 bases at V and 3 bases at J, with 18 bases in the middle. The CDR3 is made up of 14 amino acids. The CDR3 sequence is CANPREALHYGYTF. CDR3 nucleotide sequence: TGTGCCAACCCCCGGGAGGCCCTACACTATGGCTACACCTTC. Full variable domain (rest looked up from reference TRBV7-3 and TRBJ1-2): GAGVSQTPSNKVTEKGKYVELRCDPISGHTALYWYRQSLGQGPEFLIYFQGTGAADDSGLPNDRFFAVRPEGSVSTLKIQRTERGDSAVYLCANPREALHYGYTFGSGTRLTVV.

The chain has TRBV15 and TRBJ1-6, with TRBD1 as a possible D gene (5 bases). V lost 1 base, J lost 9 bases, and 16 bases lay in between. Germline V lookup: CDR1 LNHNV, CDR2 YYDKDF (reference sequence). The CDR3 is 16 residues long. CDR3 DNA sequence: TGTGCCACCAGCAGAGGAAGGGACCCAGCTATTTCACCCCTCCACTTT. Amino acids: CATSRGRDPAISPLHF.

Sample share makes this clonotype medium-sized (0.01 to 0.1%). This chain connects TRBV9 to TRBJ1-6; possible D gene TRBD1, 5 bases. CDR3 length: 12 amino acids. The germline CDR1 and CDR2 sequences are SGDLS and YYNGEE. Trimming took off 4 bases at V and 16 bases at J, with 15 bases between the two ends. The CDR3 sequence: CASSPPGDRLHF. The CDR3 DNA is TGTGCCAGCAGCCCCCCGGGGGACCGTCTCCACTTT.

In this sample, this clonotype turned up many times. The V and J genes are TRBV28 and TRBJ2-4; D is unclear. The CDR3 sequence is 15 residues long. In germline, CDR1 is MDHEN, CDR2 SYDVKM. Between the trimmed V and J ends, which lost 0 bases and 9 bases, there was a span of 15 bases. CDR3 sequence reads: CASSLWGWALGIQYF. In DNA, the CDR3 is TGTGCCAGCAGTTTATGGGGATGGGCCCTGGGCATTCAGTACTTC.

This clonotype was detected a few times. The chain recombines TRBV10-2 with TRBJ2-7; 12 bases align to TRBD2. Germline loops: CDR1 WSHSY, CDR2 SAAADI. There are 13 residues in the CDR3. The J segment lost 4 bases and the V segment lost 7 bases, leaving 2 bases of the junction unmatched. CDR3: CASILAGGYEQYF. The CDR3 bases are TGCGCCAGCATACTAGCGGGAGGTTACGAGCAGTACTTC.

The chain links TRBV6-8 to TRBJ2-7, with 8 bases that match TRBD1. The CDR3 contains 14 residues. V gave up 5 bases and J gave up 3 bases; unmatched junction bases: 6. Germline V gives CDR1 MNHGY, CDR2 SAAAGT. CDR3 sequence (DNA): TGTGCCAGCAGTACTGGAGACAGGGGCTACGAGCAGTACTTC. It translates to CASSTGDRGYEQYF.

The CDR3 protein is CASSPGTGLEAFF. CDR3 DNA: TGTGCCAGCAGCCCCGGGACAGGGCTTGAAGCTTTCTTT. The chain couples TRBV5-4 to TRBJ1-1; 9 bases map to TRBD1. After removal of 4 bases from V and 7 bases from J, the junction contained 5 bases not matched to a gene. In germline, CDR1 is SGHNT, CDR2 YYREEE (reference sequence). The CDR3 spans 13 residues.

This chain connects TRBV5-5 to TRBJ2-5, with TRBD2 as a possible D gene (6 bases). This CDR3 region has 14 residues. Trimming shortened V by 5 bases and J by 3 bases, and 14 bases separated the two germline ends. Germline-derived CDR1 and CDR2 are SGHKS and YYEKEE (reference sequence). The CDR3 DNA reads as TGTGCCAGCAGGAGGGGAGGCGGTGAAGAGACCCAGTACTTC. Translated, it gives CASRRGGGEETQYF.

This clonotype came up many times. No conserved phenylalanine or tryptophan ends this CDR3, so it is likely a read error. Because the CDR3's place on the DNA is in doubt, the DNA is left out and the CDR3 is given as listed by TCRdb. The V and J genes are TRBV20-1 and TRBJ2-7; the table's D gene call, TRBD2, was not cross checked with the DNA. In germline, CDR1 is DFQATT, CDR2 SNEGSKA (reference sequence). The CDR3 has 8 amino acids, counting both end residues. CDR3 loop: CSATRLAG.

With regard to this clonotype: Its ends do not fully match the called genes, so a read error is possible. This sequence joins TRBV7-2 and TRBJ2-7, with a tentative D call TRBD1 (6 bases). This CDR3 is 16 amino acids long. CDR1 SGHTA and CDR2 FQGNSA come from the germline V gene. The chain's CDR3 is CASSQVLGPRGYEQYF. In nucleotides, the CDR3 is TGCGCCAGCAGCCAAGTACTGGGACCCAGGGGCTACGAGCAGTACTTC. Variable domain in full (rest from reference TRBV7-2 and TRBJ2-7): GAGVSQSPSNKVTEKGKDVELRCDPISGHTALYWYRQSLGQGLEFLIYFQGNSAPDKSGLPSDRFSAERTGGSVSTLTIQRTQQEDSAVYLCASSQVLGPRGYEQYFGPGTRLTVT.

This chain uses TRBV6-6 with TRBJ2-5; D is uncertain. The germline V gene encodes CDR1 MNHNY and CDR2 SVGAGI (reference sequence). The length of the CDR3 is 12 residues. Trimming took off 7 bases at V and 5 bases at J, with 11 bases between the two ends. The CDR3 region has the DNA TGTGCCAGCACCTCCCCCGGCGAGACCCAGTACTTC. Its protein product is CASTSPGETQYF.

This clonotype was observed at least ten times. This chain links TRBV4-1 with TRBJ1-6; D ambiguous. Germline values: CDR1 MGHRA, CDR2 YSYEKL. CDR3 length equals 15 residues. Between the trimmed V and J ends, which lost 1 base and 0 bases, there was a span of 4 bases. This CDR3 is CASSQAYSYNSPLHF. Written as DNA, the CDR3 is TGCGCCAGCAGCCAAGCCTACTCCTATAATTCACCCCTCCACTTT.

The chain recombines TRBV20-1 with TRBJ2-1; TRBD2 matches 13 bases. Germline values: CDR1 DFQATT, CDR2 SNEGSKA (reference sequence). J lost 7 bases, V lost 5 bases, and 5 bases had no gene match. CDR3 length equals 14 residues. CDR3 sequence: CSAATSGRANEQFF. The CDR3 DNA is TGCAGTGCTGCTACTAGCGGGAGGGCTAATGAGCAGTTCTTC.

The V and J genes are TRBV12-3 or TRBV12-4 and TRBJ2-1; no clear D gene. V lost 5 bases, J lost 9 bases, and 14 bases lay in between. The CDR3 totals 13 residues. CDR3 protein: CASSLGLVPEQFF. In nucleotides, the CDR3 is TGTGCCAGCAGTCTAGGCCTAGTGCCTGAGCAGTTCTTC.

As DNA, the CDR3 is TGTGCCAGCAGTAGGTCTGGCCAGGGCGATGAGCAGTTCTTC. This codes for CASSRSGQGDEQFF. The rearrangement links TRBV2 to TRBJ2-1, with D tentatively TRBD1 (5 bases). Germline CDR1 SNHLY, CDR2 FYNNEI. Trimming left V 5 bases short and J 8 bases short, with 16 bases between. CDR3 size: 14 residues. Drawing the rest from reference TRBV2 and TRBJ2-1, the complete variable domain is EPEVTQTPSHQVTQMGQEVILRCVPISNHLYFYWYRQILGQKVEFLVSFYNNEISEKSEIFDDQFSVERPDGSNFTLKIRSTKLEDSAMYFCASSRSGQGDEQFFGPGTRLTVL.

This clonotype was seen a single time. The chain uses TRBV2 and TRBJ1-1; 7 nucleotides align to TRBD1. Germline CDR1 and CDR2: SNHLY and FYNNEI. The CDR3 is 14 amino acids. The V gene end was trimmed by 4 bases and the J gene end by 11 bases; junction bases not matched to a gene: 13. This CDR3 is CASSVQALQGMAFF. The DNA of the CDR3 is TGTGCCAGCAGTGTCCAAGCTCTACAGGGGATGGCTTTCTTT.

The V gene is TRBV5-5, the J gene TRBJ1-1, with D unresolved. The V gene's germline CDR1 is SGHKS and CDR2 YYEKEE (reference sequence). CDR3 length equals 14 residues. The V end was cut by 0 bases, the J end by 5 bases, with 11 bases between. As DNA, the CDR3 is TGTGCCAGCAGCTTGGACGGGATGGTAACTGAAGCTTTCTTT. Its translation is CASSLDGMVTEAFF.

A few counts support this clonotype. V gene TRBV20-1 combines with J gene TRBJ1-2; perhaps TRBD1 as D (5 bases). Trimming removed 6 bases at V and 8 bases at J, with 19 bases between. The germline gives CDR1 DFQATT, CDR2 SNEGSKA (reference sequence). The CDR3 extends over 13 amino acids. The CDR3 region has the DNA TGCAGTGCCGAGACGGGGGAGCCTCGCGGCTACACCTTC. It is translated as CSAETGEPRGYTF.

The V call is TRBV6-4, the J call TRBJ2-2, with no clear D. Germline V gives CDR1 MRHNA, CDR2 SNTAGT. The CDR3 covers 12 residues. Trimming shortened V by 0 bases and J by 7 bases, and 3 bases separated the two germline ends. The CDR3 spells CASSDSDGELFF. The CDR3 coding sequence is TGTGCCAGCAGTGACTCTGACGGGGAGCTGTTTTTT.

The rearrangement links TRBV7-9 to TRBJ2-6; D possibly corresponds to TRBD1 (6 bases). The CDR3 sequence is 13 residues long. V was shortened by 11 bases and J by 1 base, with 9 bases between the two germline ends. Germline CDR1 and CDR2: SEHNR and FQNEAQ (reference sequence). CDR3 amino acids: CASQGSGANVLTF. CDR3 bases: TGTGCCTCACAGGGATCTGGGGCCAACGTCCTGACTTTC.

This clonotype was counted at least ten times. V gene TRBV19 combines with J gene TRBJ2-4, with a tentative D call TRBD2 (5 bases). Germline values: CDR1 LNHDA, CDR2 SQIVND (reference sequence). The CDR3 covers 15 residues. With 0 bases removed from V and 2 bases from J, the gap between germline ends came to 8 bases. Here the CDR3 reads CASSIDEGPKNIQYF. The DNA for the CDR3 is TGTGCCAGTAGTATAGATGAGGGCCCCAAAAACATTCAGTACTTC.

The table lists this clonotype with a few counts. This chain connects TRBV20-1 to TRBJ1-2, with TRBD1 matching 7 bases. The junction had 8 bases not matched to a gene; V was cut back by 4 bases and J by 3 bases. The CDR3 covers 14 residues. Germline V gives CDR1 DFQATT, CDR2 SNEGSKA (reference sequence). The CDR3, as DNA: TGCAGTGCTACTCTCGACAGGGACCACTATGGCTACACCTTC. This gives the protein CSATLDRDHYGYTF.